What follows are 26 T cell receptor beta chains derived from one specimen sequenced in a study of immune heterogeneity within non-small cell lung tumors. Per sample, approximately 0.6 ug of bulk tumor genomic DNA was the template used. Taken during surgery, several biopsies per primary tumor were spaced as far apart as possible within the tumor mass. The study enrolled patients with untreated, newly diagnosed non-small cell lung cancer who underwent curative surgery. Amplification of TCR beta CDR3 was performed by multiplex PCR with 32 V and 13 J primers. TCRdb re-derived calls from the multiplex PCR reads in MiXCR, one entry per CDR3 protein. This table has some 3,000 distinct CDR3 sequences, about a quarter appearing once. What was sequenced was lung tumor tissue. The receptor set was obtained from a female donor with non-small cell lung cancer.

Note on this clonotype: Likely a read error: the CDR3 ends without its conserved phenylalanine or tryptophan. It is unclear where the CDR3 begins or ends on the DNA, so no DNA is shown, and the CDR3 is as TCRdb lists it. V is TRBV6-2 or TRBV6-3 and J is TRBJ2-3; the D call in the table, TRBD2, was not verified against the DNA. Per germline, CDR1 MNHEY and CDR2 SVGEGT. Including both end residues, the CDR3 is 13 amino acids long. The CDR3 loop is CASSFGYEQYFGP.

This chain links TRBV7-2 with TRBJ2-5, with no clear D. CDR3 length equals 14 residues. V was cut by 1 base and J by 5 bases, with 11 bases left in between. Germline values: CDR1 SGHTA, CDR2 FQGNSA. The CDR3 DNA is TGTGCCAGCAGCTTAGTTTGGTCCGACGAGACCCAGTACTTC. It specifies CASSLVWSDETQYF.

This clonotype was recorded once. The chain combines TRBV15 with TRBJ2-7, with 11 nucleotides matching TRBD1. CDR3 length: 15 amino acids. Germline loops: CDR1 LNHNV, CDR2 YYDKDF (reference sequence). V gave up 1 base and J gave up 4 bases; unmatched junction bases: 3. Written as DNA, the CDR3 is TGTGCCACCAGCAGAGGGACAGGGGGCTCTTACGAGCAGTACTTC. Its translation: CATSRGTGGSYEQYF.

The CDR3 protein is CASEDRSPPYGYTF. DNA of the CDR3: TGTGCCAGCGAGGACAGGTCTCCTCCTTATGGCTACACCTTC. V and J are TRBV28 and TRBJ1-2; 7 bases line up with TRBD1. The CDR3 sequence is 14 residues long. V shed 8 bases, J shed 5 bases, and the junction held 11 bases outside the gene matches. Germline assignment: CDR1 MDHEN and CDR2 SYDVKM.

The chain links TRBV4-2 to TRBJ2-1, with 10 positions matching TRBD2. The ends lost 1 base at V and 3 bases at J; junction bases unmatched: 6. The CDR3 runs 17 residues. CDR1 is LGHNA, CDR2 YNFKEQ, per germline. The CDR3 nucleotides are TGTGCCAGCAGCCAAGTGGCTAGCGGGAGTTTCTACAATGAGCAGTTCTTC. Its protein is CASSQVASGSFYNEQFF.

The table lists this clonotype with a count of one. The rearrangement links TRBV20-1 to TRBJ2-5; 8 bases fit TRBD2. CDR1 is DFQATT and CDR2 is SNEGSKA in the germline V gene (reference sequence). Trimming took 6 bases from V and 7 from J; bases not matched to a gene: 7. The CDR3 loop spans 12 amino acids. The CDR3 is CSATREGGTQYF. The CDR3 bases are TGCAGTGCCACCCGGGAGGGGGGGACCCAGTACTTC.

This clonotype was seen a few times. The V call is TRBV24-1, the J call TRBJ1-5; 9 bases line up with TRBD1. The J segment lost 5 bases and the V segment lost 4 bases, leaving 8 bases of the junction unmatched. Germline CDR1 KGHDR, CDR2 SFDVKD. CDR3 length equals 16 residues. The CDR3 DNA follows: TGTGCCACCAGTGACTCCCGGACAGGGGAGTATCAGCCCCAGCATTTT. Its translation is CATSDSRTGEYQPQHF.

The chain links TRBV6-1 to TRBJ2-1; 9 positions match TRBD2. CDR1 is MNHNS, CDR2 SASEGT, per germline. V lost 5 bases to trimming and J lost 3 bases; unmatched junction nucleotides: 8. The CDR3 has 16 amino acids. For the CDR3, the DNA is TGTGCCAGCAGTCCCCACCTAGCGGGATGCTACAATGAGCAGTTCTTC. Its translation is CASSPHLAGCYNEQFF.

Concerning this clonotype itself: A junction end diverges from the germline sequence, so it may reflect a read error. The chain has TRBV2 and TRBJ2-7; D uncertain. CDR1 and CDR2 (germline): SNHLY, FYNNEI. CDR3 length equals 13 residues. CDR3 sequence: CAGSDVGSYEQYF. In DNA form, the CDR3 reads TGTGCCGGCAGTGATGTAGGCTCCTACGAGCAGTACTTC. Looking up the rest from reference TRBV2 and TRBJ2-7 gives the full variable domain: EPEVTQTPSHQVTQMGQEVILRCVPISNHLYFYWYRQILGQKVEFLVSFYNNEISEKSEIFDDQFSVERPDGSNFTLKIRSTKLEDSAMYFCAGSDVGSYEQYFGPGTRLTVT.

V usage is TRBV5-8 and J usage is TRBJ2-1, with 14 nucleotides matching TRBD2. Trimming at V came to 4 bases and at J to 7 bases, leaving 7 bases not matched to a gene. The CDR3 totals 16 residues. From germline, CDR1 is SGHTS and CDR2 YDEGEE. Here the CDR3 reads CASSRGLAGAWNEQFF. The CDR3 nucleotides are TGTGCCAGCAGCCGGGGACTAGCGGGAGCGTGGAATGAGCAGTTCTTC.

The rearrangement links TRBV9 to TRBJ2-7; 9 bases fit TRBD2. Germline loops: CDR1 SGDLS, CDR2 YYNGEE. The CDR3 contains 15 residues. V lost 3 bases to trimming and J lost 6 bases; unmatched junction nucleotides: 10. The CDR3 DNA sequence: TGTGCCAGCAGCGCAGCGGCGGGAGGGCCCTCCGAGCAGTACTTC. Translated: CASSAAAGGPSEQYF. Together with reference TRBV9 and TRBJ2-7, the CDR3 gives the full variable domain: DSGVTQTPKHLITATGQRVTLRCSPRSGDLSVYWYQQSLDQGLQFLIQYYNGEERAKGNILERFSAQQFPDLHSELNLSSLELGDSALYFCASSAAAGGPSEQYFGPGTRLTVT.

This clonotype was seen a handful of times. This chain connects TRBV5-1 to TRBJ1-3; D possibly corresponds to TRBD1 (6 bases). The V and J ends lost 3 bases and 2 bases respectively, with 15 bases between them. Per the germline V gene, CDR1 is SGHRS and CDR2 is YFSETQ. CDR3 length: 16 residues. DNA for the CDR3: TGCGCCAGCAGCTCTTCCTCCGGGACACCTGGAAACACCATATATTTT. Protein: CASSSSSGTPGNTIYF.

This clonotype was detected only a few times. The chain joins TRBV20-1 to TRBJ2-7; the D gene is possibly TRBD1 (6 bases). V lost 4 bases and J lost 1, with 14 bases in between. CDR1 is DFQATT and CDR2 is SNEGSKA in the germline V gene (reference sequence). This CDR3 contains 14 residues. The CDR3 nucleotides are TGCAGTGCTAAATCCCAAGGACAGTCCTACGAGCAGTACTTC. Translated, it gives CSAKSQGQSYEQYF.

The rearrangement joins TRBV12-3 or TRBV12-4 to TRBJ2-1; 8 bases are a match to TRBD2. This CDR3 region has 15 residues. Trimming removed 5 bases from V and 8 bases from J; junction bases left unmatched: 11. The CDR3 bases are TGTGCCAGCAGTCAAAGTAGCGGGATGAAGGATGAGCAGTTCTTC. Amino acids: CASSQSSGMKDEQFF.

This clonotype showed up just a few times. Compared with germline, one end of the junction differs, possibly owing to a read error. The rearrangement joins TRBV2 to TRBJ1-1; 7 bases line up with TRBD1. CDR1 and CDR2 (germline): SNHLY, FYNNEI. CDR3 length equals 15 residues. DNA of the CDR3: TGTGCCAGCGCGGGGGGCCCGACAGGGAACTCTGAAGCTTTCTTT. The encoded protein is CASAGGPTGNSEAFF. The full variable domain, completed using reference TRBV2 and TRBJ1-1, is EPEVTQTPSHQVTQMGQEVILRCVPISNHLYFYWYRQILGQKVEFLVSFYNNEISEKSEIFDDQFSVERPDGSNFTLKIRSTKLEDSAMYFCASAGGPTGNSEAFFGQGTRLTVV.

This clonotype was seen a single time. The chain uses TRBV14 and TRBJ2-7; D remains ambiguous. Trimming cost V 4 bases and J 0 bases, with 7 bases left between them. This CDR3 has 13 residues. Per the germline V gene, CDR1 is SGHDN and CDR2 is FVKESK. The CDR3 reads CASSPSLSYEQYF. The CDR3 region has the DNA TGTGCCAGCAGCCCGTCCCTCTCCTACGAGCAGTACTTC.

The rearrangement joins TRBV7-6 to TRBJ2-1; 10 bases fit TRBD2. Germline assignment: CDR1 SGHVS and CDR2 FNYEAQ. J was trimmed by 2 bases and V by 2 bases; bases with no gene match: 12. The CDR3 runs 19 residues. As DNA, the CDR3 is TGTGCCAGCAGCTTATCCGGGACTAGCGCCACGGGGGCCTACAATGAGCAGTTCTTC. This translates into CASSLSGTSATGAYNEQFF. Using reference TRBV7-6 and TRBJ2-1 for the parts outside the CDR3, the full variable domain is GAGVSQSPRYKVTKRGQDVALRCDPISGHVSLYWYRQALGQGPEFLTYFNYEAQQDKSGLPNDRFSAERPEGSISTLTIQRTEQRDSAMYRCASSLSGTSATGAYNEQFFGPGTRLTVL.

Concerning this clonotype itself: Mismatch with germline at one junction end may stem from a read error. V is TRBV4-1 and J is TRBJ2-4; TRBD2 aligns across 8 bases. The CDR3 loop spans 14 amino acids. CDR1 and CDR2 (germline): MGHRA, YSYEKL. CDR3 amino acids: CAISREGLRDIHYF. The CDR3 DNA sequence: TGCGCCATCAGCCGGGAGGGCTTGCGAGACATTCATTACTTC.

This rearrangement joins TRBV2 to TRBJ2-1; 9 nucleotides agree with TRBD1. The germline V gene has CDR1 SNHLY and CDR2 FYNNEI. The CDR3 consists of 13 residues. V was pared by 5 bases and J by 9 bases, with 5 bases of the junction left unmatched. The CDR3 sequence: CASSPLQGAEQFF. The CDR3, as DNA: TGTGCCAGCAGTCCCCTACAGGGGGCTGAGCAGTTCTTC.

This clonotype is termed large (0.1 to 1%). The rearrangement joins TRBV30 to TRBJ1-5, with D maybe TRBD1 (6 bases). The germline CDR1 and CDR2 sequences are GTSNPN and SVGIG (reference sequence). Trimming took off 5 bases at V and 0 bases at J, with 26 bases between the two ends. The CDR3 covers 19 residues. Here the CDR3 reads CAWDRNDPGQTISNQPQHF. The CDR3 DNA follows: TGTGCCTGGGATCGAAATGACCCCGGACAGACTATTAGCAATCAGCCCCAGCATTTT.

Within the sample, this clonotype is large. The chain links TRBV6-1 to TRBJ2-7, with D unresolved. This CDR3 is built from 14 residues. Trimming pared 1 base from V and 4 bases from J, leaving 11 bases between. Per the germline V gene, CDR1 is MNHNS and CDR2 is SASEGT. The CDR3 DNA sequence: TGTGCCAGCAGTGAAGTTATGGGGTTATACGAGCAGTACTTC. Its protein product is CASSEVMGLYEQYF.

A note on this clonotype: This could be a read error, since a much larger clone is one nucleotide away. The chain uses TRBV7-8 and TRBJ2-6, with a possible D match to TRBD1 (5 bases). Per the germline V gene, CDR1 is SGHVS and CDR2 is FQNEAQ. The CDR3 consists of 15 residues. As DNA, the CDR3 is TGTGCCAGCAGCTTACCAGCCTCTGGGGCCAGCGTCCTGACTTTC. Residues: CASSLPASGASVLTF. The full variable domain, in which reference TRBV7-8 and TRBJ2-6 provide the parts outside the CDR3, is GAGVSQSPRYKVAKRGQDVALRCDPISGHVSLFWYQQALGQGPEFLTYFQNEAQLDKSGLPSDRFFAERPEGSVSTLKIQRTQQEDSAVYLCASSLPASGASVLTFGAGSRLTVL.

This clonotype ranks as medium-sized. The CDR3 region has the DNA TGTGCCAGCAGTGGTAATAGCAATCAGCCCCAGCATTTT. Amino acids: CASSGNSNQPQHF. The chain is built from TRBV6-1 and TRBJ1-5; D unclear. The germline V gene encodes CDR1 MNHNS and CDR2 SASEGT. Trimming removed 4 bases from V and 0 bases from J, with 4 bases in between. CDR3 length equals 13 residues.

By proportion, this clonotype is large (0.1 to 1%). The rearrangement uses TRBV15 and TRBJ1-2; possibly TRBD1 for D (6 bases). The germline V gene has CDR1 LNHNV and CDR2 YYDKDF (reference sequence). V shed 5 bases and J shed 5 bases, with 18 bases lying between them. The CDR3 spans 15 residues. CDR3 DNA sequence: TGTGCCACCAGCGAGGAGGGGGGGAGATCATATGGCTACACCTTC. It yields the protein CATSEEGGRSYGYTF. Filled out from reference TRBV15 and TRBJ1-2, the complete variable domain reads DAMVIQNPRYQVTQFGKPVTLSCSQTLNHNVMYWYQQKSSQAPKLLFHYYDKDFNNEADTPDNFQSRRPNTSFCFLDIRSPGLGDTAMYLCATSEEGGRSYGYTFGSGTRLTVV.

By its share, this clonotype is medium-sized (0.01 to 0.1%). CDR3 in DNA: TGTGCCAGCAGTTCAGGGACCCGATGGGGCTACAATGAGCAGTTCTTC. Its translation is CASSSGTRWGYNEQFF. The V and J genes are TRBV28 and TRBJ2-1; tentatively, D is TRBD1 or TRBD2 (5 bases each). V was pared by 4 bases and J by 3 bases, with 16 bases between. CDR3 size: 16 residues. The germline V gene has CDR1 MDHEN and CDR2 SYDVKM. The variable domain in full, with the rest retrieved from reference TRBV28 and TRBJ2-1, is DVKVTQSSRYLVKRTGEKVFLECVQDMDHENMFWYRQDPGLGLRLIYFSYDVKMKEKGDIPEGYSVSREKKERFSLILESASTNQTSMYLCASSSGTRWGYNEQFFGPGTRLTVL.

CDR3: CSASTHSNQPQHF. The CDR3 coding sequence is TGCAGTGCTAGTACACATAGCAATCAGCCCCAGCATTTT. The V call is TRBV20-1, the J call TRBJ1-5; D gene uncertain. Looked up from germline, CDR1 is DFQATT and CDR2 is SNEGSKA (reference sequence). The CDR3 is 13 amino acids. The V and J ends lost 3 bases and 0 bases respectively, with 6 bases between them.